Reported below is one TCR beta chain. This sample stems from a study of blood T cell repertoires in COVID-19. Study details: Both acute and convalescent COVID-19 samples were obtained from the United States, Italy and Spain. PBMCs, B-cell-depleted T cells, or T cells were the source of the cDNA or gDNA that made up the material.

The CDR3 consists of 13 residues. V was clipped by 5 bases and J by 4 bases, with 10 bases between them. CDR1 LGHDT and CDR2 YNNKEL come from the germline V gene (reference sequence). Methods used by the authors: From reference gene primer amplification, estimates of nucleated cell counts were derived. Sequenced by immunoSEQ multiplex PCR; TCRdb stores in-frame clones only, minus some. V and J calls and clone size are as listed in that table; D and trimming were resolved from the DNA. The table shows 210,000 or so clones, with 80% to 90% occurring only once. This rearrangement joins TRBV3-1 (or the pseudogene TRBV3-2) to TRBJ2-3; a possible D gene is TRBD2 (6 bases). The specimen was peripheral blood. This TCR derives from a woman older than 75 with active or convalescent COVID-19. The CDR3, as DNA: TGTGCCAGCAGCGGACCGGGGGCAGATACGCAGTATTTT. Amino acids: CASSGPGADTQYF.